The 9 T cell receptor beta chains below all came from one sample that was sequenced in a study of T cell clusters in autoimmune cytopenias. Multiplex touch-down PCR amplified TRB using TRB-A and TRB-B pools in one tube. TCRdb reanalyzed the multiplex PCR reads and collapses them to one entry per CDR3 protein, without DNA. This sample carries more than 12,000 distinct CDR3 sequences, with around 3.5% going to the ten biggest clones. TRB amplification used around 270 ng of peripheral blood genomic DNA. These data were also reused for a study on T cell repertoires in aging, cancer and after chemotherapy.

The sequenced sample was peripheral blood. Source of these receptors: a human donor in good health.

This chain links TRBV19 with TRBJ2-6; as DNA is missing, the TRBD1 call by TCRdb cannot be tested. The length of the CDR3 is 20 residues. Germline V CDR1 and CDR2: LNHDA, SQIVND (reference sequence). The CDR3 sequence is CASNPPLGPGIQSGANVLTF.

V gene TRBV29-1 combines with J gene TRBJ1-1. The germline CDR1 and CDR2 sequences are SQVTM and ANQGSEA. The CDR3 totals 13 residues. This CDR3 is CSVVLLMDPEAFF. Together with reference TRBV29-1 and TRBJ1-1, the CDR3 gives the full variable domain: SAVISQKPSRDICQRGTSLTIQCQVDSQVTMMFWYRQQPGQSLTLIATANQGSEATYESGFVIDKFPISRPNLTFSTLTVSNMSPEDSSIYLCSVVLLMDPEAFFGQGTRLTVV.

The rearrangement uses TRBV6-1 and TRBJ2-3. The CDR3 totals 13 residues. CDR1 is MNHNS, CDR2 SASEGT, per germline. The CDR3 spells CASSILGKDTQYF.

The V gene is TRBV6-1, the J gene TRBJ2-6. The CDR3 is 11 amino acids. Germline V lookup: CDR1 MNHNS, CDR2 SASEGT. This chain's CDR3 is CASTGANVLTF.

The chain has TRBV15 and TRBJ2-7. CDR1 LNHNV and CDR2 YYDKDF come from the germline V gene (reference sequence). The CDR3 totals 15 residues. The chain's CDR3 is CATRGWAGSSYEQYF.

The chain links TRBV12-3 or TRBV12-4 to TRBJ2-2; the TRBD1 assignment by TCRdb is unverifiable without DNA. The CDR3 consists of 16 residues. The chain's CDR3 is CASSQGVAGNTGELFF.

V and J are TRBV6-2 or TRBV6-3 and TRBJ1-1. Germline assignment: CDR1 MNHEY and CDR2 SVGEGT. The CDR3 length is 11 residues. CDR3 protein: CASRLGVSAFF.

The chain joins TRBV27 to TRBJ2-1; the D call from TCRdb, TRBD2, cannot be confirmed without DNA. The CDR3 is made up of 13 amino acids. CDR1 and CDR2 (germline): MNHEY, SMNVEV (reference sequence). CDR3 amino acids: CASSFSGGNEQFF.

The rearrangement links TRBV15 to TRBJ1-3; without DNA, the TCRdb call of TRBD1 cannot be checked. The CDR3 is 15 residues long. CDR1 LNHNV and CDR2 YYDKDF come from the germline V gene (reference sequence). The CDR3 is CATSRDRGHENTIYF.